This is a list of T cell receptor beta chains from one sample in a study of blood T cell repertoires in COVID-19. The repertoire was sequenced with immunoSEQ multiplex PCR; TCRdb's copy has only in-frame clones and lacks some. The sample comprises about 95,000 clones, more than 80% of which are singletons, and about a quarter rests with the top ten. The sequencing sample was made of peripheral blood. These receptor sequences come from a human donor in a cohort sampled during active COVID-19. Both conserved end residues are part of each CDR3. Each record gives: J gene, V gene, D gene, CDR3 length, clone size, CDR3 protein, CDR3 DNA. D genes are given only for firm matches. The size entry is marked missing in some rows and otherwise reads once, few, many or a size class.

TRBJ1-2,TRBV10-1,NA,14,NA,CASRHKQGSFGYTF,TGCGCCAGCCGTCACAAACAGGGTTCCTTTGGCTACACCTTC
TRBJ1-2,TRBV4-3,NA,14,NA,CASSQITGAYGYTF,TGCGCCAGCAGCCAAATAACAGGAGCCTATGGCTACACCTTC
TRBJ2-3,TRBV7-7,TRBD2,16,NA,CASSRATGRGGDTQYF,TGTGCTAGCAGCCGCGCGACTGGGAGGGGTGGAGATACGCAGTATTTT
TRBJ2-1,TRBV6-5,TRBD2,13,NA,CASGTSGGYEQFF,TGTGCCAGCGGGACTAGCGGGGGTTATGAGCAGTTCTTC
TRBJ1-2,TRBV2,NA,16,NA,CASSEVQGGVSYGYTF,TGTGCCAGCAGTGAAGTTCAAGGGGGGGTGAGCTATGGCTACACCTTC
TRBJ2-2,TRBV18,TRBD2,17,NA,CASSRRLREGGTGELFF,TGTGCCAGCTCACGACGACTGCGGGAGGGAGGCACCGGGGAGCTGTTTTTT
TRBJ1-1,TRBV6-2/TRBV6-3,NA,16,NA,CASSYASPGVNTEAFF,TGTGCCAGCAGTTACGCCTCGCCGGGTGTGAACACTGAAGCTTTCTTT
TRBJ1-4,TRBV15,NA,14,NA,CATSRGVTNEKLFF,TGTGCCACCAGCCGCGGGGTAACTAATGAAAAACTGTTTTTT
TRBJ1-5,TRBV19,NA,14,NA,CASSPGLSNQPQHF,TGTGCCAGTAGTCCCGGACTCAGCAATCAGCCCCAGCATTTT
TRBJ1-1,TRBV29-1,TRBD1,13,NA,CSVEAGGNTEAFF,TGCAGCGTTGAGGCAGGGGGGAACACTGAAGCTTTCTTT
TRBJ2-5,TRBV4-2,NA,15,once,CASSQGAEGQETQYF,TGTGCCAGCAGCCAAGGGGCTGAGGGCCAAGAGACCCAGTACTTC
TRBJ2-6,TRBV6-1,NA,17,NA,CASSEVRGGLGANVLTF,TGTGCCAGCAGTGAGGTGAGGGGGGGGCTCGGGGCCAACGTCCTGACTTTC
TRBJ2-3,TRBV19,TRBD2,13,once,CASKGLEADTQYF,TGTGCCAGTAAGGGACTAGAAGCAGATACGCAGTATTTT
TRBJ1-2,TRBV4-3,TRBD1,15,NA,CASSQDPTGNYGYTF,TGCGCCAGCAGCCAAGATCCGACAGGGAACTATGGCTACACCTTC
TRBJ2-1,TRBV7-3,TRBD2,16,many,CASSLDWTSGNNEQFF,TGTGCCAGCAGCTTAGATTGGACTAGCGGTAACAATGAGCAGTTCTTC
TRBJ2-7,TRBV4-1,NA,14,NA,CASSQDEGSYEQYF,TGCGCCAGCAGCCAAGATGAGGGTAGCTACGAGCAGTACTTC
TRBJ1-1,TRBV5-1,TRBD1,15,NA,CASSSGQGVGTEAFF,TGCGCCAGCAGCTCGGGACAGGGAGTAGGGACTGAAGCTTTCTTT
TRBJ2-7,TRBV5-1,TRBD2,15,NA,CASSFTSGGTYEQYF,TGCGCCAGCAGCTTCACTAGCGGGGGGACCTACGAGCAGTACTTC
TRBJ1-1,TRBV6-4,NA,13,medium-sized,CASSDAANTEAFF,TGTGCCAGCAGTGACGCGGCGAACACTGAAGCTTTCTTT
TRBJ1-6,TRBV27,TRBD1,18,NA,CASSAPRGRGSYNSPLHF,TGTGCCAGCTCCGCCCCGCGGGGCAGGGGGTCCTATAATTCACCCCTCCACTTT
TRBJ2-4,TRBV11-2,TRBD2,14,NA,CASIPGGGKNIQYF,TGTGCCAGCATCCCGGGGGGGGGCAAAAACATTCAGTACTTC
TRBJ2-7,TRBV6-5,TRBD1,12,NA,CASRNAGGKQYF,TGTGCCAGCAGAAATGCAGGGGGTAAGCAGTACTTC
TRBJ2-1,TRBV7-8,NA,15,few,CASSSKTLSYNEQFF,TGTGCCAGCAGCTCAAAGACACTCTCCTACAATGAGCAGTTCTTC
TRBJ1-1,TRBV5-4,NA,14,NA,CASSSAGPNTEAFF,TGTGCCAGCAGCTCCGCAGGGCCGAACACTGAAGCTTTCTTT
TRBJ2-7,TRBV5-8,NA,12,NA,CASSLGGDEQYF,TGTGCCAGCAGCTTGGGGGGGGACGAGCAGTACTTC
TRBJ1-1,TRBV18,NA,13,NA,CASSREGRTEAFF,TGTGCCAGCTCAAGGGAGGGGCGGACTGAAGCTTTCTTT
TRBJ2-2,TRBV10-1,TRBD2,16,NA,CASSFTSGSLTGELFF,TGCGCCAGCAGTTTTACAAGCGGGAGCTTGACCGGGGAGCTGTTTTTT
TRBJ2-4,TRBV7-2,TRBD2,15,NA,CASSLELAGQNIQYF,TGTGCCAGCAGCTTAGAACTAGCGGGGCAAAACATTCAGTACTTC
TRBJ2-7,TRBV12-5,NA,15,NA,CASGLDSLGGYEQYF,TGTGCTAGTGGTTTGGACTCCTTGGGGGGCTACGAGCAGTACTTC
TRBJ2-5,TRBV10-3,TRBD2,14,NA,CAISDGLAGETQYF,TGTGCCATCAGTGACGGACTAGCGGGAGAGACCCAGTACTTC
TRBJ2-3,TRBV9,NA,16,NA,CASSVGVGESTDTQYF,TGTGCCAGCAGCGTAGGGGTCGGGGAAAGCACAGATACGCAGTATTTT
TRBJ1-5,TRBV6-6,TRBD1,16,NA,CASKRQGEYSNQPQHF,TGTGCCAGCAAACGACAGGGGGAATATAGCAATCAGCCCCAGCATTTT
TRBJ1-1,TRBV28,NA,11,NA,CASRKAREAFF,TGTGCCAGCAGAAAAGCCCGTGAAGCTTTCTTT
TRBJ1-3,TRBV6-5,NA,14,few,CASRAGASGNTIYF,TGTGCCAGCAGAGCAGGGGCCTCTGGAAACACCATATATTTT
TRBJ2-2,TRBV9,NA,14,NA,CASSYRLSWGELFF,TGTGCCAGCAGCTATAGATTGTCATGGGGGGAGCTGTTTTTT
TRBJ1-4,TRBV11-2,NA,12,NA,CASSHLDWRLFF,TGTGCCAGCAGCCATTTGGATTGGAGGCTGTTTTTT
TRBJ2-3,TRBV6-5,NA,13,NA,CASRGLLTDTQYF,TGTGCCAGCAGGGGGCTCCTCACAGATACGCAGTATTTT
TRBJ2-1,TRBV5-1,TRBD1,17,NA,CASSWGVRDRESNEQFF,TGCGCCAGCAGCTGGGGTGTCCGGGACAGGGAATCCAATGAGCAGTTCTTC
TRBJ1-2,TRBV7-2,NA,13,NA,CASRSRVNYGYTF,TGTGCCAGCAGGTCCAGGGTAAACTATGGCTACACCTTC
TRBJ1-2,TRBV16,TRBD1,14,NA,CASSQAGGYSGYTF,TGTGCCAGCAGCCAAGCAGGGGGGTATTCTGGCTACACCTTC
TRBJ2-1,TRBV20-1,TRBD2,16,NA,CSASASEWTSGNEQFF,TGCAGTGCTAGTGCCTCTGAATGGACTAGCGGGAATGAGCAGTTCTTC
TRBJ1-2,TRBV3-1/TRBV3-2,NA,13,NA,CASRKGGIDGYTF,TGTGCCAGCAGGAAGGGGGGGATTGATGGCTACACCTTC
TRBJ2-1,TRBV27,NA,14,NA,CASSSTLGPNEQFF,TGTGCCAGCAGTTCCACGCTGGGCCCCAATGAGCAGTTCTTC
TRBJ2-2,TRBV7-2,TRBD2,16,NA,CASSRTSGGAVGELFF,TGTGCCAGCAGCCGGACTAGCGGGGGGGCGGTCGGGGAGCTGTTTTTT
TRBJ1-1,TRBV5-5,NA,11,NA,CASSFFREAFF,TGTGCCAGCAGCTTTTTCAGGGAAGCTTTCTTT
TRBJ1-4,TRBV27,NA,18,NA,CASSPQSPRSVVNEKLFF,TGTGCCAGCAGTCCCCAATCTCCACGGTCGGTAGTAAATGAAAAACTGTTTTTT